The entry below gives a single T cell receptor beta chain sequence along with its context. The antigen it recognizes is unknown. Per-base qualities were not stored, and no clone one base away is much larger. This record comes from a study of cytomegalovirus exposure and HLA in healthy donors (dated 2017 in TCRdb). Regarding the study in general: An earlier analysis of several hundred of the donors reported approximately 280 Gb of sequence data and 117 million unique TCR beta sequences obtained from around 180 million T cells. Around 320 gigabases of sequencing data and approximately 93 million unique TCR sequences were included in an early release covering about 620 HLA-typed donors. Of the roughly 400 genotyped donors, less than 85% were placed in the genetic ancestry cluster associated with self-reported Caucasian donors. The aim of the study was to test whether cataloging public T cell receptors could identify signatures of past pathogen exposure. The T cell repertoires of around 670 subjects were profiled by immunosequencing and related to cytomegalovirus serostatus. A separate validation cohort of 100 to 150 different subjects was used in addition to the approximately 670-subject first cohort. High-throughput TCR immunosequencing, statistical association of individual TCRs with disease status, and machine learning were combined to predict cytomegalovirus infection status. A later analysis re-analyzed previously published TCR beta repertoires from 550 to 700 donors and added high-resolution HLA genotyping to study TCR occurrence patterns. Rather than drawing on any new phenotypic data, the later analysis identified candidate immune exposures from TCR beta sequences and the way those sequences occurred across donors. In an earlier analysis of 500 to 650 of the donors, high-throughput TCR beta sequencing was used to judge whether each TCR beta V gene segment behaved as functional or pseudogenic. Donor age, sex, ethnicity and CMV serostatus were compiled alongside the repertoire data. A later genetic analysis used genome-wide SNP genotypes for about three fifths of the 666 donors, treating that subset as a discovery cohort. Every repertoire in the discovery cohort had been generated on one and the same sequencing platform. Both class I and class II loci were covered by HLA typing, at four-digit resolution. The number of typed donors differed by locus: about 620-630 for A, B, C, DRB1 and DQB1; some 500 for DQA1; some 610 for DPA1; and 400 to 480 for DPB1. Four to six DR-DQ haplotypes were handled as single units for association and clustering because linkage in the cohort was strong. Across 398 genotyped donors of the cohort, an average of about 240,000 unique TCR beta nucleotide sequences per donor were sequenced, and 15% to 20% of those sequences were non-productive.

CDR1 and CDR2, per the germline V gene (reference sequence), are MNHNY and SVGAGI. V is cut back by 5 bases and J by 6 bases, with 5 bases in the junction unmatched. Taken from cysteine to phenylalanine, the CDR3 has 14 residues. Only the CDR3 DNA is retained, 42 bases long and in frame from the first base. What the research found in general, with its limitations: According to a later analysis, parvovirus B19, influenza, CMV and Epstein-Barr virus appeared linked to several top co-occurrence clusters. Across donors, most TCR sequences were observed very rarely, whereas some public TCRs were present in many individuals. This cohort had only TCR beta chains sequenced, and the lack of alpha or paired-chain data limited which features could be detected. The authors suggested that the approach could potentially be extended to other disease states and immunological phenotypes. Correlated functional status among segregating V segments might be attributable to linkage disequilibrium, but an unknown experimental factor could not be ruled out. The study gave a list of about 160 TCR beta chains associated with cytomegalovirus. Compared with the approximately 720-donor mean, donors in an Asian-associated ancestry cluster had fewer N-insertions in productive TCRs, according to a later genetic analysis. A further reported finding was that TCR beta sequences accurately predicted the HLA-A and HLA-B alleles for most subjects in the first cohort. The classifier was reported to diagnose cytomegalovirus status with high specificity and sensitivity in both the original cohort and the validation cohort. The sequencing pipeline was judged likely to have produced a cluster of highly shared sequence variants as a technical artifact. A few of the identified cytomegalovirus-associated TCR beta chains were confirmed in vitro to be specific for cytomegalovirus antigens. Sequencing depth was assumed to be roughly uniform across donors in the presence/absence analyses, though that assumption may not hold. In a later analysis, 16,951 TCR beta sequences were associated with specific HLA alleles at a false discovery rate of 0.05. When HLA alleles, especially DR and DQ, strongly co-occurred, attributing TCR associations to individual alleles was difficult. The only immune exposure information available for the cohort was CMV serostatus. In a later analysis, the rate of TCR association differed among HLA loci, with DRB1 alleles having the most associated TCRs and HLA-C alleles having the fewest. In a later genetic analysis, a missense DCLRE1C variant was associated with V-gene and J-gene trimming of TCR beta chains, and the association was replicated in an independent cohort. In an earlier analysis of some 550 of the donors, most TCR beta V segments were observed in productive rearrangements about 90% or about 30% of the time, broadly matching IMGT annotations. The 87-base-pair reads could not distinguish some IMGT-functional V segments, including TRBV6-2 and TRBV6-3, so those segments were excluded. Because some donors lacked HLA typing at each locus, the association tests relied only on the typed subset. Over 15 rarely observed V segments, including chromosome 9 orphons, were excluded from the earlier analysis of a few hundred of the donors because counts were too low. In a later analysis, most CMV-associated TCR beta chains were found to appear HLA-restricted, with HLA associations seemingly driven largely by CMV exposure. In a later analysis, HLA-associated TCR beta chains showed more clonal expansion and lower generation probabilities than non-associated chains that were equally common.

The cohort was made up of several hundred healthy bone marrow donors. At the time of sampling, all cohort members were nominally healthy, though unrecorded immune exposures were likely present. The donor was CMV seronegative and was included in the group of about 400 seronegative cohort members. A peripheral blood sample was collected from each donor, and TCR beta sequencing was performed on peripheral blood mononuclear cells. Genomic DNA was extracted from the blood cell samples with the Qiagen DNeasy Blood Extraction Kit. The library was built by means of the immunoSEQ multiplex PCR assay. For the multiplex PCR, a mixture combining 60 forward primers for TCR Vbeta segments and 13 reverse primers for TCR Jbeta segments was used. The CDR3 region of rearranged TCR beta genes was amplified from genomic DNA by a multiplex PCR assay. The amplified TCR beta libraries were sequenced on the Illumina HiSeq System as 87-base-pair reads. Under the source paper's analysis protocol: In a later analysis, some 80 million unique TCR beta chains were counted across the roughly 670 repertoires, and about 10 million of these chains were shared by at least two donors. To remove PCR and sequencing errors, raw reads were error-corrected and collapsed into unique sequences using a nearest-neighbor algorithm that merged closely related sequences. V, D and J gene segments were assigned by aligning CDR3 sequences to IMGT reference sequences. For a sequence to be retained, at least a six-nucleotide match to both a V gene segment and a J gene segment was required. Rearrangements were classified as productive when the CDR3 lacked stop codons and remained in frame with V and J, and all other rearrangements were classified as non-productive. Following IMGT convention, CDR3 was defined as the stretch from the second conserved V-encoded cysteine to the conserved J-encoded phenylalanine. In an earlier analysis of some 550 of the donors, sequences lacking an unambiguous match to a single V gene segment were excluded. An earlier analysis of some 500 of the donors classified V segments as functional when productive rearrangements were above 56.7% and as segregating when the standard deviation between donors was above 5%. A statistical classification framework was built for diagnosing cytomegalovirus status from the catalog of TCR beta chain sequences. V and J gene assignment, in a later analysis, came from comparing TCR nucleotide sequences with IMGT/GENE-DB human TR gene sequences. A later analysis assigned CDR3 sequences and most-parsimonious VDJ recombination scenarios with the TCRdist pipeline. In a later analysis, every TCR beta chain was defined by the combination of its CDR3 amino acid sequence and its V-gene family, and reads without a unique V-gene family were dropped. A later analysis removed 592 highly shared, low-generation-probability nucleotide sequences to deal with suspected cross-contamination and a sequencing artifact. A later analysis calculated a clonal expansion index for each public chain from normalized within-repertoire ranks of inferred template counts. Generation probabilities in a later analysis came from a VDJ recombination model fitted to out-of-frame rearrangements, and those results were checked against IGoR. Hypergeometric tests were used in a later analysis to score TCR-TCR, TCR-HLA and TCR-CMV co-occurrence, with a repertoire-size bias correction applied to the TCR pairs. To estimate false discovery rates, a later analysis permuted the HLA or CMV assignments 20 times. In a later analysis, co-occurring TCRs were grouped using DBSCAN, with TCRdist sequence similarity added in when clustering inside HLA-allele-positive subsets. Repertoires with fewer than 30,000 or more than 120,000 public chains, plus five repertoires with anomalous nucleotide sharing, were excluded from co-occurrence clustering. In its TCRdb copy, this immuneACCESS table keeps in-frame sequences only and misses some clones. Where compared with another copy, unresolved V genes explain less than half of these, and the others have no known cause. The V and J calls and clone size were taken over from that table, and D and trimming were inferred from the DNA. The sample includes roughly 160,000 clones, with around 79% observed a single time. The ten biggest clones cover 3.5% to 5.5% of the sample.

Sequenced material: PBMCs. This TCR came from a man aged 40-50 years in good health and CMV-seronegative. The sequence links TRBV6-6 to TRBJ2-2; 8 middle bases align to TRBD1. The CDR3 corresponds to CASSIQGGSGELFF. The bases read TGTGCCAGCAGTATACAGGGGGGCTCCGGGGAGCTGTTTTTT.